The TCR beta chain under discussion was sequenced for a study of cytomegalovirus exposure and HLA in healthy donors. Study results and caveats: HLA allele associations emerged for 15,000 to 20,000 TCR beta sequences in a later analysis, at 0.05 false discovery rate.

Use of 60 Vbeta and 13 Jbeta primers characterized the PCR. Produced via immunoSEQ multiplex PCR; TCRdb's table is partial and in-frame only. This sample has roughly 140,000 clones; nearly 80% occur once, and the top ten carry 4.5% to 6.5%. The CDR3 runs 16 residues. V was cut by 5 bases and J by 2 bases, with 17 bases left in between. Germline V CDR1 and CDR2: SGHVS, FNYEAQ. As concerns this clone: Its target is not known.

Sequencing was performed on PBMCs. The receptor was isolated from a male donor in good health and CMV-seronegative. The chain is built from TRBV7-6 and TRBJ2-3, with unresolved D. Here the CDR3 DNA reads TGTGCCAGCAGCACACGACCAGGAATACCCACAGATACGCAGTATTTT. Protein: CASSTRPGIPTDTQYF.